Listed below are T cell receptor beta chains from one sample, sequenced in a study of early T cells in non-severe SARS-CoV-2 infection. TCRdb used MiXCR to reprocess the 5' RACE reads, holding one entry per CDR3 protein. The sample lists tens of thousands of distinct CDR3 sequences; over 7.5% were seen once. Sequences were obtained from whole blood. The receptors derive from an adult who was a healthcare worker with PCR-confirmed SARS-CoV-2 infection or an uninfected control (not recorded which). Both conserved end residues are part of each CDR3. D genes are given only for firm matches. The listing skips clone size in some rows; elsewhere it reads once, few, many or a size class.

length,size,V,D,J,CDR3,DNA
14,few,TRBV20-1,TRBD2,TRBJ2-4,CSAEGGLAGNIQYF,TGCAGTGCAGAGGGGGGCCTAGCGGGAAACATTCAGTACTTC
17,many,TRBV20-1,TRBD2,TRBJ2-2,CSAREGTSGRGSGELFF,TGCAGTGCTCGCGAGGGGACTAGCGGGAGAGGATCCGGGGAGCTGTTTTTT
15,-,TRBV20-1,-,TRBJ2-3,CSASDPQLSTDTQYF,TGCAGTGCTAGCGATCCCCAGCTCAGCACAGATACGCAGTATTTT
12,-,TRBV29-1,-,TRBJ2-4,CSVAPDSDIQYF,TGCAGCGTTGCTCCAGACTCGGACATTCAGTACTTC
14,many,TRBV7-7,-,TRBJ2-1,CASSHSAENNEQFF,TGTGCTAGCAGCCATTCCGCGGAAAACAATGAGCAGTTCTTC
13,-,TRBV20-1,-,TRBJ1-5,CSARGSRDQPQHF,TGCAGTGCTAGAGGAAGCAGGGATCAGCCCCAGCATTTT
17,many,TRBV6-4,TRBD2,TRBJ2-3,CASSDSRAGGPTDTQYF,TGTGCCAGCAGTGACTCGAGAGCGGGAGGGCCGACAGATACGCAGTATTTT
15,many,TRBV10-3,TRBD2,TRBJ2-5,CAISESGGPQETQYF,TGTGCCATCAGTGAGTCGGGAGGGCCACAAGAGACCCAGTACTTC
13,many,TRBV5-6,-,TRBJ2-5,CASSLSRAETQYF,TGTGCCAGCAGCTTGAGTCGGGCGGAGACCCAGTACTTC
12,many,TRBV29-1,TRBD1,TRBJ2-1,CSVGTGYNEQFF,TGCAGCGTCGGGACAGGGTACAATGAGCAGTTCTTC
13,few,TRBV29-1,-,TRBJ1-3,CSAYLSSGNTIYF,TGCAGCGCCTATTTGTCCTCTGGAAACACCATATATTTT
13,few,TRBV29-1,-,TRBJ1-1,CSVEGREGAEAFF,TGCAGCGTTGAAGGCAGGGAAGGCGCTGAAGCTTTCTTT
13,few,TRBV7-2,-,TRBJ2-7,CASSLAWVGEQYF,TGTGCCAGCAGCTTAGCCTGGGTTGGGGAGCAGTACTTC
15,many,TRBV20-1,TRBD2,TRBJ2-7,CSARTSGMRSYEQYF,TGCAGTGCAAGGACTAGCGGGATGAGGTCCTACGAGCAGTACTTC
13,many,TRBV29-1,-,TRBJ1-1,CSVYSGATTEAFF,TGCAGCGTTTATTCAGGGGCGACCACTGAAGCTTTCTTT
15,-,TRBV7-3,-,TRBJ2-3,CASSISPASGDTQYF,TGTGCCAGCAGCATCTCTCCGGCCTCCGGGGATACGCAGTATTTT
15,few,TRBV9,-,TRBJ2-7,CASSVEVGAGYEQYF,TGTGCCAGCAGCGTAGAAGTCGGTGCAGGGTACGAGCAGTACTTC
9,-,TRBV29-1,-,TRBJ1-1,CRPDTEAFF,TGCAGGCCAGACACTGAAGCTTTCTTT
14,many,TRBV5-1,TRBD1,TRBJ2-1,CASKDRGSYNEQFF,TGCGCCAGCAAGGACAGGGGCTCCTACAATGAGCAGTTCTTC
14,-,TRBV20-1,-,TRBJ1-3,CSARGGARGNTIYF,TGCAGTGCTAGGGGGGGGGCGCGAGGAAACACCATATATTTT
14,many,TRBV18,TRBD1,TRBJ1-1,CASSPGTGNTEVFF,TGTGCCAGCTCACCCGGGACAGGGAACACTGAAGTTTTCTTT
12,many,TRBV5-1,-,TRBJ2-3,CASSFSGDTQYF,TGCGCCAGCAGCTTCTCAGGGGATACGCAGTATTTT
14,-,TRBV7-8,-,TRBJ1-3,CASSPRWGANTIYF,TGTGCCAGCAGCCCCCGGTGGGGGGCAAACACCATATATTTT
14,many,TRBV20-1,TRBD1,TRBJ2-7,CSAQGGTGWNEQYF,TGCAGTGCTCAAGGCGGGACAGGGTGGAACGAGCAGTACTTC